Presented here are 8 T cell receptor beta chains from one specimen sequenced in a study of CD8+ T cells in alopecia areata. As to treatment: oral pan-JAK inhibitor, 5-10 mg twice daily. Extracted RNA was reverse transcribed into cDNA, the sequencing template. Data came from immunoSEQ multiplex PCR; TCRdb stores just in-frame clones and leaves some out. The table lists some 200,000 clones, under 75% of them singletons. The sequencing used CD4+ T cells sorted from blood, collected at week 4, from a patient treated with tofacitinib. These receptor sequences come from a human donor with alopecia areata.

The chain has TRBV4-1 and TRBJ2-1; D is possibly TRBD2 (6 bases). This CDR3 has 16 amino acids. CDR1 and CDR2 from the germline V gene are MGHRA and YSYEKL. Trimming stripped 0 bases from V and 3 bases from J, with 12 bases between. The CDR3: CASSQDHSGNYNEQFF. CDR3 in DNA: TGCGCCAGCAGCCAAGATCATAGCGGAAACTACAATGAGCAGTTCTTC.

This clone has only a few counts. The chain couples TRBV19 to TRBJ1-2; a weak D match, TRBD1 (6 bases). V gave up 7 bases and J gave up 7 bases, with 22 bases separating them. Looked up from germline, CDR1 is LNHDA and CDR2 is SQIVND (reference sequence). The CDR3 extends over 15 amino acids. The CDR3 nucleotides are TGTGCCAGTACAGTGGGGGGGGCCGATATTGTTGGCTACACCTTC. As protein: CASTVGGADIVGYTF.

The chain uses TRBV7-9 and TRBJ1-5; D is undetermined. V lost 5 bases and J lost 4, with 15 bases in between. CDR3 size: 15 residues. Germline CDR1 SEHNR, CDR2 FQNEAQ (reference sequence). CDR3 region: CASSVSDNPNQPQHF. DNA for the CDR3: TGTGCCAGCAGCGTGTCGGATAACCCGAATCAGCCCCAGCATTTT.

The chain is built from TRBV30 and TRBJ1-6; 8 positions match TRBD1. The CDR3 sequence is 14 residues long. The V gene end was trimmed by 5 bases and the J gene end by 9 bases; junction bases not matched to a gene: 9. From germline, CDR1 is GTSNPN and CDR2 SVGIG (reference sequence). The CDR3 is CAWGQTGVVSPLHF. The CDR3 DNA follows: TGTGCCTGGGGCCAGACAGGGGTCGTTTCACCCCTCCACTTT.

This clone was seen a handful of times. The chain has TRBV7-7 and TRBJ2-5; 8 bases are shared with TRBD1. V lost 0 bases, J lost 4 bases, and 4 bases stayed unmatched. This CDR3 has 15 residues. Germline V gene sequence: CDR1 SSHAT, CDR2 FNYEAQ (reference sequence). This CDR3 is CASSLATGEVETQYF. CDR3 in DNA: TGTGCCAGCAGCTTAGCGACAGGGGAGGTAGAGACCCAGTACTTC.

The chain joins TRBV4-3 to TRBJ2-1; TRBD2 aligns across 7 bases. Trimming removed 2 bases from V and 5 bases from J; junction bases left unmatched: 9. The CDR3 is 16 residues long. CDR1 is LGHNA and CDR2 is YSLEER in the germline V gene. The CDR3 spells CASSQIGLGTHNEQFF. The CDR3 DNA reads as TGCGCCAGCAGCCAAATCGGACTAGGGACCCACAATGAGCAGTTCTTC.

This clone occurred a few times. Written as DNA, the CDR3 is TGCGCCAGCAGCTTCGGGGGGGCCGGCCAAGAGACCCAGTACTTC. Translating it yields CASSFGGAGQETQYF. This chain links TRBV5-1 with TRBJ2-5, with TRBD2 identical over 8 bases. This CDR3 comprises 15 residues. Germline V gene sequence: CDR1 SGHRS, CDR2 YFSETQ. With V trimmed by 2 bases and J by 1 base, 4 bases remained unmatched.

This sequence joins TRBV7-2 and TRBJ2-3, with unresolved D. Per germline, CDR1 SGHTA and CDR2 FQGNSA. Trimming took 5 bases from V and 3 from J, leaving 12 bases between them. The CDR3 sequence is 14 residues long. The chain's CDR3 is CASSTYGGTDTQYF. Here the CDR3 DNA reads TGTGCCAGCAGCACCTACGGCGGAACAGATACGCAGTATTTT.